What follows are 10 T cell receptor beta chains derived from one specimen sequenced in a study of graft-versus-host responses after intestinal transplantation. These receptors are not linked to any known antigen. This table comes from immunoSEQ multiplex PCR, and its TCRdb copy is limited to in-frame clones, with some not included. The sample consists of tens of thousands of clones, 85% to 90% of them appearing once. The sample was unstimulated CD8+ T cells sorted from spleen or lymph node cells, taken before transplant. The receptors come from a human donor who was the organ donor for an intestinal transplant.

The chain links TRBV25-1 to TRBJ1-2; D not certain. From germline, CDR1 is MGHDK and CDR2 SYGVNS. CDR3 length: 13 residues. Between the trimmed V and J ends, which lost 5 bases and 6 bases, there was a span of 13 bases. The CDR3 DNA follows: TGTGCCAGCAGTTACTCGACGGGAAATGGCTACACCTTC. Residues: CASSYSTGNGYTF.

The rearrangement joins TRBV2 to TRBJ2-3, with D possibly being TRBD2 (5 bases). The CDR3 is made up of 13 amino acids. Trimming took off 6 bases at V and 3 bases at J, with 10 bases between the two ends. Germline CDR1 and CDR2: SNHLY and FYNNEI. CDR3 nucleotides: TGTGCCAGCAGGGCTTGGGAGACAGATACGCAGTATTTT. This gives the protein CASRAWETDTQYF. Full variable domain (remainder filled in from reference TRBV2 and TRBJ2-3): EPEVTQTPSHQVTQMGQEVILRCVPISNHLYFYWYRQILGQKVEFLVSFYNNEISEKSEIFDDQFSVERPDGSNFTLKIRSTKLEDSAMYFCASRAWETDTQYFGPGTRLTVL.

This chain joins TRBV28 and TRBJ1-5; D is uncertain. CDR3 length equals 16 residues. The V gene's germline CDR1 is MDHEN and CDR2 SYDVKM. Trimming pared 6 bases from V and 0 bases from J, leaving 15 bases between. CDR3 DNA sequence: TGTGCCAGCAGCCTTCGTTGGGGAGATAGCAATCAGCCCCAGCATTTT. It specifies CASSLRWGDSNQPQHF.

The rearrangement links TRBV28 to TRBJ2-5, with 7 bases matching TRBD2. CDR1 is MDHEN and CDR2 is SYDVKM in the germline V gene. After removal of 5 bases from V and 2 bases from J, the junction contained 8 bases not matched to a gene. CDR3 size: 15 residues. The CDR3 is CASSPERGEQETQYF. The CDR3 coding sequence is TGTGCCAGCAGTCCAGAACGGGGGGAACAAGAGACCCAGTACTTC. Full variable domain (outside the CDR3, taken from reference TRBV28 and TRBJ2-5): DVKVTQSSRYLVKRTGEKVFLECVQDMDHENMFWYRQDPGLGLRLIYFSYDVKMKEKGDIPEGYSVSREKKERFSLILESASTNQTSMYLCASSPERGEQETQYFGPGTRLLVL.

The V call is TRBV10-2, the J call TRBJ2-7; TRBD2 might be the D (5 bases). V gave up 0 bases and J gave up 4 bases, with 7 bases separating them. Germline V gene data show CDR1 as WSHSY and CDR2 as SAAADI. This CDR3 contains 13 residues. This chain's CDR3 is CASSESGGYEQYV. CDR3 coding DNA: TGCGCCAGCAGTGAGTCTGGCGGGTACGAGCAGTACGTC.

The chain carries TRBV4-1 and TRBJ2-1; D not resolved. CDR1 and CDR2 (germline): MGHRA, YSYEKL. The V and J ends lost 1 base and 10 bases respectively, with 17 bases between them. CDR3 length: 15 amino acids. The CDR3 coding sequence is TGCGCCAGCAGCCAAGTGTATAATACAGAACAAGAGCAGTTCTTC. Its translation is CASSQVYNTEQEQFF.

Here the CDR3 DNA reads TGCGCCAGCAGCCAAGACAGGGGTGGGAGTTCACCCCTCCACTTT. Amino acid sequence: CASSQDRGGSSPLHF. The chain combines TRBV4-3 with TRBJ1-6; the D gene is possibly TRBD1 (6 bases). The germline CDR1 and CDR2 sequences are LGHNA and YSLEER. There are 15 residues in the CDR3. Trimming pared 0 bases from V and 9 bases from J, leaving 12 bases between.

This sequence joins TRBV5-4 and TRBJ2-7, with 8 bases identical to TRBD2. The germline V gene encodes CDR1 SGHNT and CDR2 YYREEE (reference sequence). CDR3 length equals 15 residues. J gave up 1 base and V 3 bases, and 6 bases lay outside the gene matches. The CDR3 bases are TGTGCCAGCAGCTCCGGGGGGGCCAGGTCCTACGAGCAGTACGTC. This translates into CASSSGGARSYEQYV.

The CDR3 DNA sequence: TGTGCCAGCAGTTGGGATGAGGGTCGGAACACTGAAGCTTTCTTT. The encoded protein is CASSWDEGRNTEAFF. The V call is TRBV6-5, the J call TRBJ1-1; D is uncertain. The germline CDR1 and CDR2 sequences are MNHEY and SVGAGI. The CDR3 runs 15 residues. V was clipped by 4 bases and J by 1 base, with 13 bases between them.

The V gene is TRBV5-4, the J gene TRBJ1-4, with D unclear. Per the germline V gene, CDR1 is SGHNT and CDR2 is YYREEE (reference sequence). There are 15 residues in the CDR3. V was clipped by 3 bases and J by 8 bases, with 17 bases between them. The CDR3: CASSSFPGSREKLFF. The CDR3 DNA reads TGTGCCAGCAGCTCCTTTCCCGGGAGTCGGGAAAAACTGTTTTTT.